This TCR beta chain derives from a study of shared clonotypes between healthy human individuals. Study findings and constraints: Only blood underwent sampling, and tissue repertoires likely differ.

Concerning this clone: The antigen is not known.

Samples underwent the assay at deep level. In the authors' workflow: Junction-only immunoSEQ data arrived without quality scores, meaning filtering differed. The protocol was immunoSEQ multiplex PCR, while the TCRdb copy is restricted to in-frame clones and leaves out a portion. V and J calls and clone size are those listed in that table; D and trimming were worked out from the DNA. This sample has 950,000 to 1,200,000 clones; approximately 80% occur once, and the top ten carry more than 0.85%. Trimming left V 6 bases short and J 7 bases short, with 22 bases between. Germline V gives CDR1 SQVTM, CDR2 ANQGSEA. CDR3 length: 15 residues.

This TCR was sampled from a man aged 18 to 29 in good health. Some clones in this sample may be carry-over from other donors' samples. The rearrangement joins TRBV29-1 to TRBJ2-1; D unclear. Sequenced sample: memory CD4+ T cells from PBMCs. Indicated subset: CD45RA-negative fraction. CDR3 sequence: CSVASAGPHTNEQFF. Written as DNA, the CDR3 is TGCAGCGTGGCCTCCGCCGGGCCTCATACAAATGAGCAGTTCTTC.